This T cell receptor beta chain was recovered during a study of cytomegalovirus exposure and HLA in healthy donors. Study results and caveats: A link between a missense DCLRE1C variant and TCR beta V- and J-gene trimming emerged from a later analysis. Per a later analysis, HLA-associated TCR beta chains showed more clonal expansion than other, equally common TCR beta chains.

Healthy bone marrow donors formed the donor group. In the PCR, 60 Vbeta and 13 Jbeta primers were used. Measured with immunoSEQ multiplex PCR; TCRdb has only the in-frame clones, and not every one. The sample contains 30,000 to 40,000 clones, around 82% of which appear only once. Points on this clone: What it binds is not known.

The CDR3 consists of 13 residues. Trimming removed 3 bases from V and 1 base from J, with 7 bases in between. Germline V CDR1 and CDR2: MNHEY, SMNVEV (reference sequence). The source is a woman aged 18-29 years in good health and CMV-seropositive. The sequencing sample was made of PBMCs. The V and J genes are TRBV27 and TRBJ2-7; D is ambiguous. The CDR3 is CASSFSQSYEQYF. Here the CDR3 DNA reads TGTGCCAGCAGTTTCTCCCAGTCCTACGAGCAGTACTTC.